One and the same sample provided the 21 T cell receptor beta chains below, sequenced in a study of cytomegalovirus exposure and HLA in healthy donors. 60 Vbeta and 13 Jbeta primers were used in PCR. Sequenced by immunoSEQ multiplex PCR; TCRdb stores in-frame clones only, minus some. The sample lists fewer than 150,000 clones, around 82% occurring once. The sequencing input was PBMCs. The source is a man between 45 and 60 years old in good health and CMV-seronegative.

The chain employs TRBV5-1 and TRBJ2-2, with a tentative D call TRBD1 (7 bases). The CDR3 length is 16 residues. V gave up 1 base and J gave up 5 bases, with 15 bases separating them. Germline CDR1 and CDR2: SGHRS and YFSETQ. The CDR3, as DNA: TGCGCCAGCAGCTTGCAGGGGGGACGGGGGACCGGGGAGCTGTTTTTT. Protein sequence: CASSLQGGRGTGELFF.

This chain uses TRBV7-3 with TRBJ2-2; D remains ambiguous. The ends were cut back, 3 bases at V and 4 bases at J, with 6 bases in the middle. The CDR3 totals 13 residues. Germline V gene lookup returns CDR1 SGHTA and CDR2 FQGTGA. CDR3: CASSFAGTGELFF. The CDR3 DNA is TGTGCCAGCAGCTTCGCCGGCACCGGGGAGCTGTTTTTT.

This clone appeared once. The genes are TRBV28 and TRBJ1-2; perhaps TRBD1 as D (5 bases). Germline V lookup: CDR1 MDHEN, CDR2 SYDVKM. The germline V and J ends were trimmed by 8 bases and 5 bases, with 21 bases remaining between them. The CDR3 has 15 residues. The CDR3 sequence: CASPPLRDSRYGYTF. The CDR3 bases are TGTGCCAGCCCTCCCCTACGGGACTCGAGATATGGCTACACCTTC.

This clone came up a few times. This chain connects TRBV19 to TRBJ2-7, with 7 bases fitting TRBD2. This CDR3 has 14 amino acids. J was trimmed by 1 base and V by 6 bases; bases with no gene match: 6. From germline, CDR1 is LNHDA and CDR2 SQIVND (reference sequence). Here the CDR3 DNA reads TGTGCCAGTAGGAAGCGGGGCGGGTCCTACGAGCAGTACTTC. Its protein is CASRKRGGSYEQYF.

The chain is built from TRBV5-1 and TRBJ2-3; 14 positions agree with TRBD2. The V and J ends lost 3 bases and 0 bases, in that order; junction bases with no gene match: 9. The CDR3 contains 19 residues. The germline CDR1 and CDR2 sequences are SGHRS and YFSETQ. This CDR3 is CASSYGLAGGPRSTDTQYF. The CDR3 nucleotides are TGCGCCAGCAGCTACGGACTAGCGGGAGGTCCTCGTAGCACAGATACGCAGTATTTT.

The chain uses TRBV2 and TRBJ2-1, with 8 bases fitting TRBD2. The germline V gene has CDR1 SNHLY and CDR2 FYNNEI. J lost 10 bases, V lost 8 bases, and 16 bases had no gene match. The length of the CDR3 is 15 residues. The CDR3, as DNA: TGTGCCAGCCTGGCTCGTAGCGGGATGGGGGGGGAGCAGTTCTTC. It codes for CASLARSGMGGEQFF. Drawing the rest from reference TRBV2 and TRBJ2-1, the complete variable domain is EPEVTQTPSHQVTQMGQEVILRCVPISNHLYFYWYRQILGQKVEFLVSFYNNEISEKSEIFDDQFSVERPDGSNFTLKIRSTKLEDSAMYFCASLARSGMGGEQFFGPGTRLTVL.

There are a few counts of this clone. This chain links TRBV19 with TRBJ1-5, with D perhaps matching TRBD1 (6 bases). Germline CDR1 LNHDA, CDR2 SQIVND (reference sequence). This CDR3 region has 14 residues. The V and J ends lost 1 base and 7 bases respectively, with 11 bases between them. CDR3 in DNA: TGTGCCAGTAGTATAGTTACAGGGACGCAGCCCCAGCATTTT. It is translated as CASSIVTGTQPQHF.

The V gene is TRBV19, the J gene TRBJ1-1; D gene uncertain. This CDR3 contains 14 residues. CDR1 and CDR2 (germline): LNHDA, SQIVND (reference sequence). Trimming cost V 4 bases and J 5 bases, with 14 bases left between them. CDR3 amino acids: CASSTRRMRTEAFF. CDR3 nucleotides: TGTGCCAGTAGTACACGACGGATGAGGACTGAAGCTTTCTTT.

The chain recombines TRBV28 with TRBJ2-5, with a tentative D call TRBD1 (6 bases). Trimming shortened V by 6 bases and J by 3 bases, and 17 bases separated the two germline ends. Germline CDR1 reads MDHEN; CDR2 reads SYDVKM. This CDR3 comprises 15 residues. The CDR3 protein is CASRPLSRGKETQYF. DNA of the CDR3: TGTGCCAGCAGACCTCTCAGCAGGGGTAAAGAGACCCAGTACTTC. The full variable domain, completed using reference TRBV28 and TRBJ2-5, is DVKVTQSSRYLVKRTGEKVFLECVQDMDHENMFWYRQDPGLGLRLIYFSYDVKMKEKGDIPEGYSVSREKKERFSLILESASTNQTSMYLCASRPLSRGKETQYFGPGTRLLVL.

This clone was counted a few times. The V call is TRBV25-1, the J call TRBJ2-5, with 14 bases that match TRBD2. The CDR3 is 17 amino acids. V was pared by 4 bases and J by 5 bases, with 9 bases of the junction left unmatched. Germline lookup yields CDR1 MGHDK and CDR2 SYGVNS. As DNA, the CDR3 is TGTGCCAGCAGTGGTGGGACTAGCGGGAGATTTTCGGAGACCCAGTACTTC. Translating it yields CASSGGTSGRFSETQYF. Using reference TRBV25-1 and TRBJ2-5 for the parts outside the CDR3, the full variable domain is EADIYQTPRYLVIGTGKKITLECSQTMGHDKMYWYQQDPGMELHLIHYSYGVNSTEKGDLSSESTVSRIRTEHFPLTLESARPSHTSQYLCASSGGTSGRFSETQYFGPGTRLLVL.

The V call is TRBV28, the J call TRBJ2-7; 7 positions match TRBD2. Germline loops: CDR1 MDHEN, CDR2 SYDVKM. After removal of 7 bases from V and 12 bases from J, the junction contained 27 bases not matched to a gene. The CDR3 sequence is 17 residues long. CDR3 residues: CASTPGGTKGRTSPPYF. DNA of the CDR3: TGTGCCAGCACCCCCGGGGGGACCAAAGGGCGGACTAGTCCTCCGTACTTC.

This chain joins TRBV6-6 and TRBJ1-1; no clear D. Germline lookup yields CDR1 MNHNY and CDR2 SVGAGI (reference sequence). The CDR3 extends over 14 amino acids. Trimming removed 2 bases at V and 0 bases at J, with 7 bases between. Here the CDR3 DNA reads TGTGCCAGCAGTTACCCTCAGATGAACACTGAAGCTTTCTTT. Translation: CASSYPQMNTEAFF.

This chain connects TRBV10-2 to TRBJ2-1, with D tentatively TRBD1 (6 bases). The V and J ends lost 8 bases and 0 bases respectively, with 14 bases between them. Germline lookup yields CDR1 WSHSY and CDR2 SAAADI. CDR3 length: 15 amino acids. The CDR3 here is CASRMIQGSYNEQFF. The CDR3 DNA reads TGCGCCAGCCGTATGATACAGGGCTCCTACAATGAGCAGTTCTTC.

The chain combines TRBV18 with TRBJ1-1; no clear D gene. The CDR3 contains 14 residues. Trimming removed 3 bases from V and 1 base from J, with 9 bases in between. The germline CDR1 and CDR2 sequences are KGHSH and LQKENI. CDR3 amino acids: CASSPNSQNTEAFF. The CDR3 bases are TGTGCCAGCTCACCGAACTCTCAGAACACTGAAGCTTTCTTT.

Ten or more counts support this clone. V gene TRBV28 combines with J gene TRBJ2-2; 8 positions agree with TRBD1. Looked up from germline, CDR1 is MDHEN and CDR2 is SYDVKM. This CDR3 has 15 amino acids. The V and J ends lost 5 bases and 0 bases, in that order; junction bases with no gene match: 2. This CDR3 reads CASSPGQANTGELFF. The CDR3 nucleotides are TGTGCCAGCAGTCCGGGACAGGCGAACACCGGGGAGCTGTTTTTT.

The CDR3 DNA reads as TGTGCCAGCAGTCCCGGAGAGGCCGGGGAGCTGTTTTTT. It codes for CASSPGEAGELFF. The chain carries TRBV2 and TRBJ2-2; no definite D call. Germline V lookup: CDR1 SNHLY, CDR2 FYNNEI. The CDR3 spans 13 residues. Trimming removed 5 bases at V and 6 bases at J, with 10 bases between.

This rearrangement joins TRBV13 to TRBJ2-1; TRBD2 aligns across 9 bases. After removal of 3 bases from V and 4 bases from J, the junction contained 4 bases not matched to a gene. There are 15 residues in the CDR3. Germline assignment: CDR1 PRHDT and CDR2 FYEKMQ (reference sequence). CDR3 amino acids: CASSFWTSVYNEQFF. For the CDR3, the DNA is TGTGCCAGCAGCTTCTGGACTAGCGTATACAATGAGCAGTTCTTC.

Here the CDR3 DNA reads TGTGCCAGCAGCGAAGGATGGGGAAGGGGAGAGACCCAGTACTTC. It yields the protein CASSEGWGRGETQYF. The chain carries TRBV5-8 and TRBJ2-5, with a tentative D call TRBD1 (5 bases). V was clipped by 4 bases and J by 4 bases, with 17 bases between them. The CDR3 spans 15 residues. Germline V gene lookup returns CDR1 SGHTS and CDR2 YDEGEE.

V and J are TRBV2 and TRBJ1-4; D is undetermined. The CDR3 totals 14 residues. Trimming took 7 bases from V and 4 from J, leaving 13 bases between them. The germline gives CDR1 SNHLY, CDR2 FYNNEI. The CDR3 coding sequence is TGTGCCAGCACTGAGGAGTCAGTTAATGAAAAACTGTTTTTT. This translates into CASTEESVNEKLFF.

V and J are TRBV7-9 and TRBJ2-3, with D possibly matching TRBD1 (6 bases). V was clipped by 6 bases and J by 0 bases, with 13 bases between them. Germline V lookup: CDR1 SEHNR, CDR2 FQNEAQ (reference sequence). The CDR3 is made up of 15 amino acids. The CDR3 coding sequence is TGTGCCAGCAGGAGGTCAGGGGCCAGCACAGATACGCAGTATTTT. This gives the protein CASRRSGASTDTQYF.

The chain combines TRBV27 with TRBJ1-1; weak D call: TRBD1 (6 bases). The CDR3 loop spans 15 amino acids. Trimming pared 7 bases from V and 4 bases from J, leaving 19 bases between. Germline V gene sequence: CDR1 MNHEY, CDR2 SMNVEV (reference sequence). The CDR3 DNA is TGTGCCAGCAAACAAGGCGGCACAGGGATCACTGAAGCTTTCTTT. Amino acids: CASKQGGTGITEAFF.